This T cell receptor beta chain stems from a study of control samples from healthy donors and cancer patients. The CDR3 totals 14 residues. With 5 bases removed from V and 4 bases from J, the gap between germline ends came to 14 bases. CDR1 is SEHNR, CDR2 FQNEAQ, per germline (reference sequence). Generated by immunoSEQ multiplex PCR, the TCRdb table keeps only in-frame clones and is missing some. The repertoire holds some 120,000 clones, with 88% as singletons. The chain carries TRBV7-9 and TRBJ2-5; the D is unclear. The sequence was obtained from a woman between 65 and 79 years old in good health. Material: blood. CDR3 loop: CASSQTVWAETQYF. CDR3 sequence (DNA): TGTGCCAGCAGCCAAACAGTCTGGGCAGAGACCCAGTACTTC.